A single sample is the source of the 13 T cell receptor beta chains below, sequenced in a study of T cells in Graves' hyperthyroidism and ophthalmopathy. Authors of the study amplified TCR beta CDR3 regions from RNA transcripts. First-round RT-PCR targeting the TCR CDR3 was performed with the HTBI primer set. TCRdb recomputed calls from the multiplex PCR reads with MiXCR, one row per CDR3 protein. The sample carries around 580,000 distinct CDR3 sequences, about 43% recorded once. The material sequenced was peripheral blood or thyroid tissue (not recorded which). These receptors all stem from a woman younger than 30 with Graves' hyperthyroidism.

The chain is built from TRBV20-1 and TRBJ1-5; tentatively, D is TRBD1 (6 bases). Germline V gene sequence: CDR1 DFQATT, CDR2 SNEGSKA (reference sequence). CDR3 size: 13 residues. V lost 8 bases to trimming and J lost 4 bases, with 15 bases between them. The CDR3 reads CSTPGTRNQPQHF. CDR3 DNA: TGCAGTACCCCCGGGACAAGAAATCAGCCCCAGCATTTT.

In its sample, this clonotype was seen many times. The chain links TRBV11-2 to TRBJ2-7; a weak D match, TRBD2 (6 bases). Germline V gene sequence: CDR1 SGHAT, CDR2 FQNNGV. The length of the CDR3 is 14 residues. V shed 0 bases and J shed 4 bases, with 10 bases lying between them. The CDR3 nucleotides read TGTGCCAGCAGCTTAGAGCGGGAACAATACGAGCAGTACTTC. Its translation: CASSLEREQYEQYF.

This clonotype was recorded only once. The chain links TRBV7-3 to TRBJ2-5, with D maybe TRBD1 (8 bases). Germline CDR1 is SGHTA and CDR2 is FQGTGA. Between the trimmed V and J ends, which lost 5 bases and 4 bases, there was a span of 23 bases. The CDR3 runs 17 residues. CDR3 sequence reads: CASSPTGQGGPGETQYF. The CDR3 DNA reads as TGTGCCAGCAGCCCTACCGGACAGGGAGGGCCCGGAGAGACCCAGTACTTC.

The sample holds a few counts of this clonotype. The CDR3 loop is CSVETKQQETQHF. The DNA of the CDR3 is TGCAGCGTTGAAACCAAGCAGCAAGAGACCCAGCATTTT. J is TRBJ1-5 and V is TRBV29-1; no reliable D call. Germline assignment: CDR1 SQVTM and CDR2 ANQGSEA. With 2 bases removed from V and 11 bases from J, the gap between germline ends came to 16 bases. There are 13 residues in the CDR3.

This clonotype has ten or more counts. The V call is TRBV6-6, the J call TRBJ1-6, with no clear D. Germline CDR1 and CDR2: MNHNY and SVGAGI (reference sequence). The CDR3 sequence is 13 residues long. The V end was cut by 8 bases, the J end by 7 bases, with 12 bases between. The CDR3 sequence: CASESGGNSPLHF. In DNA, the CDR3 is TGTGCCAGCGAATCCGGTGGAAATTCACCCCTCCACTTT.

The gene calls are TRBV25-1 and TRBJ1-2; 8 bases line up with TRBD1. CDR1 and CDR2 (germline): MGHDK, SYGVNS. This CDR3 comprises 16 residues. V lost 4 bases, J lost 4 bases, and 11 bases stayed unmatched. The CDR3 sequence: CASSAKDGTGGYGYTF. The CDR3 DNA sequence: TGTGCCAGCAGTGCTAAAGATGGCACAGGGGGCTATGGCTACACCTTC.

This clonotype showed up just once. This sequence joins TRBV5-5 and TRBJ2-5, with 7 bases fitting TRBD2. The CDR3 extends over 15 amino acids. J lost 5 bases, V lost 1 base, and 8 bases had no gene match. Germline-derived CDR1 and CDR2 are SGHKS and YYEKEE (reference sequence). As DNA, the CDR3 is TGTGCCAGCAGCTTGATGCCCGCGGGAGTCGAGACCCAGTACTTC. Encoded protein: CASSLMPAGVETQYF. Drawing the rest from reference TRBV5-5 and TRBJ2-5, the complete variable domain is DAGVTQSPTHLIKTRGQQVTLRCSPISGHKSVSWYQQVLGQGPQFIFQYYEKEERGRGNFPDRFSARQFPNYSSELNVNALLLGDSALYLCASSLMPAGVETQYFGPGTRLLVL.

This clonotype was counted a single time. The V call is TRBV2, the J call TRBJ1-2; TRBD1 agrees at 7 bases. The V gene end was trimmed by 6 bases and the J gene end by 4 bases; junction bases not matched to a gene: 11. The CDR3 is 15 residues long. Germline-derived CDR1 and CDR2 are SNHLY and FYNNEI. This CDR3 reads CASSPAYRGLYGYTF. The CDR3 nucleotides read TGTGCCAGCAGCCCCGCCTACAGGGGTCTCTATGGCTACACCTTC.

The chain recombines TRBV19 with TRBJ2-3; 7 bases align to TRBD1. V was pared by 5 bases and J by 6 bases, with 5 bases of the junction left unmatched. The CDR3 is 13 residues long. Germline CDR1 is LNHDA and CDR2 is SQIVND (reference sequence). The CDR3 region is CASSSGGTDTQYF. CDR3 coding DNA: TGTGCCAGTAGTTCAGGGGGAACCGATACGCAGTATTTT.

In nucleotides, the CDR3 is TGTGCCAGCAGCAGGGGGGACGAGCAGGTCGGGTTGTCTGGCTACACCTTC. Translated: CASSRGDEQVGLSGYTF. J is TRBJ1-2 and V is TRBV7-6; a weak D match, TRBD1 (6 bases). This CDR3 is 17 amino acids long. Germline V gives CDR1 SGHVS, CDR2 FNYEAQ. V lost 5 bases and J lost 7, with 26 bases in between.

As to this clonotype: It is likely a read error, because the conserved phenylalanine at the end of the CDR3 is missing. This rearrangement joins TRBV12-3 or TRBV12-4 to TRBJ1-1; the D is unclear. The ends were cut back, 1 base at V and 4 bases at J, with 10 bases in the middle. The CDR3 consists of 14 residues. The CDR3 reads CASSLEQFFTEAFS. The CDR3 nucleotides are TGTGCCAGCAGTTTAGAGCAGTTCTTCACTGAAGCTTTCTCT.

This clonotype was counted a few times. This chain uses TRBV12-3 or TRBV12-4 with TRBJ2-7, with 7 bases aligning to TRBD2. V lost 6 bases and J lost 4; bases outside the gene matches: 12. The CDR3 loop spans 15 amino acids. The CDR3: CASSHTWGGEYEQYF. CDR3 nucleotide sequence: TGTGCCAGCAGCCACACTTGGGGGGGAGAATACGAGCAGTACTTC.

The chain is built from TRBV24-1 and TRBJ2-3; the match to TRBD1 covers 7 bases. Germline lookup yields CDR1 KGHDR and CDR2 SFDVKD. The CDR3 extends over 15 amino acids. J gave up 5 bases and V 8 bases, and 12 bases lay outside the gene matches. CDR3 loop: CATTANGQAKDTQYF. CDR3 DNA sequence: TGTGCCACCACAGCAAATGGACAGGCCAAAGATACGCAGTATTTT.